These 2 T cell receptor beta chains share one sample of origin, sequenced in a study of cytomegalovirus exposure and HLA in healthy donors (TCRdb year 2017). The library was produced with the immunoSEQ multiplex PCR assay. In TCRdb, the immuneACCESS table is reduced to in-frame sequences with V and J assigned. These tables do not hold every clone; where another copy was compared, an unresolved V gene accounts for under half, and the others remain unexplained. This sample comprises roughly 250,000 clones, 90% of them detected only once. 0.35% to 0.45% of the sample belongs to the ten largest clones. Sequencing was carried out using PBMCs. These receptors all come from a woman between 18 and 30 years old in good health and CMV-seronegative.

The chain couples TRBV14 to TRBJ1-4; TRBD1 aligns across 7 bases. The V segment lost 4 bases and the J segment 6 bases; nucleotides outside the gene matches: 11. The CDR3 length is 16 residues. Germline CDR1 SGHDN, CDR2 FVKESK. For the CDR3, the DNA is TGTGCCAGCAGCCCACGGGACAGACGGCCGGATGAAAAACTGTTTTTT. Translating it yields CASSPRDRRPDEKLFF.

The chain employs TRBV27 and TRBJ2-5; D is unclear. The J call is uncertain, as TRBJ2-7 better fits the DNA end. This CDR3 spans 15 amino acids. Germline V gives CDR1 MNHEY, CDR2 SMNVEV (reference sequence). The CDR3 DNA sequence: TGTGCCAGCAGTTTCGCGGCAGTGAGCTCCTACGAGCAGTACTTC. Translating gives CASSFAAVSSYEQYF.